Following are 19 T cell receptor beta chains from one sample sequenced in a study of T cells after yellow fever vaccination. TCRdb reprocessed the 5' RACE reads with MiXCR, giving one entry per CDR3 protein. Of 46,000 or so distinct CDR3 sequences in the sample, around 6.8% were seen once. Sequencing used PBMCs, either bulk or a sorted T-cell subset (CD4+, CD8+, memory, or dextramer-sorted; not recorded which), obtained 45 days after the yellow fever booster vaccination. The origin of the receptors is a man between 25 and 39 years old who received the YFV17D yellow fever vaccine.

The sample holds many counts of this clonotype. The chain is built from TRBV30 and TRBJ1-5; D is uncertain. There are 14 residues in the CDR3. The germline V gene has CDR1 GTSNPN and CDR2 SVGIG (reference sequence). The V gene lost 2 bases and the J gene lost 8 bases, with 16 bases spanning the gap. CDR3 sequence (DNA): TGTGCCTGGAGTCTCGGGAAGGGCACGAAGCCCCAGCATTTT. Its translation is CAWSLGKGTKPQHF.

This clonotype was detected ten times or more. The V call is TRBV4-3, the J call TRBJ1-1; TRBD1 agrees at 11 bases. CDR3 length: 16 residues. The J segment lost 0 bases and the V segment lost 4 bases, leaving 4 bases of the junction unmatched. From germline, CDR1 is LGHNA and CDR2 YSLEER. DNA of the CDR3: TGCGCCAGCAGCCGGGACAGGGGGGGCCTGAACACTGAAGCTTTCTTT. Protein sequence: CASSRDRGGLNTEAFF.

The chain employs TRBV7-9 and TRBJ2-2, with a weak D call TRBD1 (5 bases). CDR1 and CDR2 from the germline V gene are SEHNR and FQNEAQ (reference sequence). V lost 7 bases and J lost 8, with 20 bases in between. The CDR3 is made up of 15 amino acids. The CDR3 DNA sequence: TGTGCCAGCACCTTGACGTGGACGTCAGGGGGGGAGCTGTTTTTT. It encodes CASTLTWTSGGELFF.

CDR3: CASSPGGGSPLHF. CDR3 DNA: TGTGCCAGCAGCCCCGGGGGTGGGTCACCCCTCCACTTT. This rearrangement joins TRBV12-3 or TRBV12-4 to TRBJ1-6, with a possible D match to TRBD1 (5 bases). V lost 6 bases, J lost 10 bases, and 13 bases lay in between. The CDR3 is 13 residues long.

The J gene is TRBJ2-7, the V gene TRBV30, with D tentatively TRBD1 (6 bases). Trimming shortened V by 0 bases and J by 2 bases, and 11 bases separated the two germline ends. Germline V CDR1 and CDR2: GTSNPN, SVGIG (reference sequence). This CDR3 spans 14 amino acids. CDR3 in amino acids: CAWSVLDSPYEQYF. DNA of the CDR3: TGTGCCTGGAGTGTATTGGACAGTCCCTACGAGCAGTACTTC.

DNA of the CDR3: TGTGCCAGCAGGTATGGACTAGCGGAAATCGCGAACACCGGGGAGCTGTTTTTT. It is translated as CASRYGLAEIANTGELFF. The rearrangement links TRBV3-1 to TRBJ2-2; TRBD2 matches 10 bases. With V trimmed by 6 bases and J by 0 bases, 10 bases remained unmatched. The CDR3 runs to 18 residues. Germline values: CDR1 LGHDT, CDR2 YNNKEL (reference sequence).

DNA for the CDR3: TGTGCCAGCAGCCCGGGCGCCGGGGAGCTGTTTTTT. It is translated as CASSPGAGELFF. The gene calls are TRBV7-2 and TRBJ2-2; D is unclear. This CDR3 is 12 amino acids long. Per the germline V gene, CDR1 is SGHTA and CDR2 is FQGNSA. V dropped 5 bases and J dropped 6 bases, with 7 bases sitting between them.

This clonotype occurred many times. This sequence joins TRBV7-3 and TRBJ2-3; maybe TRBD2 (5 bases). Trimming left V 3 bases short and J 4 bases short, with 11 bases between. The CDR3 runs to 14 residues. Germline CDR1 is SGHTA and CDR2 is FQGTGA. This CDR3 reads CASSLGRGADTQYF. In DNA, the CDR3 is TGTGCCAGCAGCTTGGGGAGAGGAGCAGATACGCAGTATTTT.

This clonotype was recorded at least ten times. The chain uses TRBV3-1 and TRBJ1-1; 7 positions match TRBD1. Germline V gene sequence: CDR1 LGHDT, CDR2 YNNKEL (reference sequence). This CDR3 has 13 residues. V was clipped by 4 bases and J by 11 bases; unmatched bases: 10. The DNA for the CDR3 is TGTGCCAGCAGCCTTCGACAGGGCTCTTGGGCTTTCTTT. This translates into CASSLRQGSWAFF.

The gene calls are TRBV12-3 or TRBV12-4 and TRBJ1-2, with TRBD1 identical over 7 bases. Trimming took 5 bases from V and 4 from J; bases not matched to a gene: 7. The CDR3 has 14 residues. As DNA, the CDR3 is TGTGCCAGCAGTGGGACAGCCTTGGGCTATGGCTACACCTTC. The encoded protein is CASSGTALGYGYTF.

Many counts were recorded for this clonotype. This sequence joins TRBV7-2 and TRBJ2-5; D gene ambiguous. This CDR3 region has 13 residues. The germline V and J ends were trimmed by 0 bases and 3 bases, with 5 bases remaining between them. Per germline, CDR1 SGHTA and CDR2 FQGNSA. DNA for the CDR3: TGTGCCAGCAGCTTAGCGGGCAAAGAGACCCAGTACTTC. It specifies CASSLAGKETQYF.

The J gene is TRBJ2-5, the V gene TRBV7-2, with 7 positions matching TRBD2. The CDR3 is 15 residues long. With V trimmed by 0 bases and J by 2 bases, 3 bases remained unmatched. Germline V gene lookup returns CDR1 SGHTA and CDR2 FQGNSA. The chain's CDR3 is CASSLARGGQETQYF. CDR3 nucleotides: TGTGCCAGCAGCTTAGCCCGCGGGGGACAAGAGACCCAGTACTTC.

In its sample, this clonotype was seen many times. The rearrangement links TRBV11-2 to TRBJ2-1, with 8 bases matching TRBD2. Trimming at V came to 4 bases and at J to 6 bases, leaving 14 bases not matched to a gene. CDR3 length: 17 residues. Germline values: CDR1 SGHAT, CDR2 FQNNGV. The CDR3 spells CASSSALPSGRINEQFF. CDR3 in DNA: TGTGCCAGCAGCTCCGCTCTACCTAGCGGGCGTATCAATGAGCAGTTCTTC.

This clonotype came up many times. This chain joins TRBV2 and TRBJ2-5; 9 nucleotides match TRBD2. The CDR3 runs 18 residues. V lost 2 bases, J lost 2 bases, and 12 bases stayed unmatched. The germline CDR1 and CDR2 sequences are SNHLY and FYNNEI. CDR3 nucleotide sequence: TGTGCCAGCAGTGAAAAGGTTATAGTCCTAGCGGGGCAAGAGACCCAGTACTTC. This sequence encodes CASSEKVIVLAGQETQYF.

This clonotype was observed a handful of times. The rearrangement uses TRBV5-4 and TRBJ2-5; D perhaps matches TRBD2 (5 bases). The V gene lost 0 bases and the J gene lost 1 base, with 7 bases spanning the gap. The CDR3 runs to 14 residues. Germline CDR1 SGHNT, CDR2 YYREEE (reference sequence). The CDR3 reads CASSLGLTQETQYF. Written as DNA, the CDR3 is TGTGCCAGCAGCTTGGGACTAACCCAAGAGACCCAGTACTTC.

This clonotype occurred once. V gene TRBV20-1 combines with J gene TRBJ1-1, with D unresolved. There are 13 residues in the CDR3. From germline, CDR1 is DFQATT and CDR2 SNEGSKA (reference sequence). V was clipped by 1 base and J by 6 bases, with 12 bases between them. In nucleotides, the CDR3 is TGCAGTGCTAGAGGTGGGGTCCGGGCTGAAGCTTTCTTT. This gives the protein CSARGGVRAEAFF.

This clonotype was picked up a small number of times. V gene TRBV5-1 combines with J gene TRBJ2-7; TRBD1 agrees at 8 bases. With 1 base clipped from V and 4 bases from J, the junction kept 4 bases outside the gene matches. The CDR3 totals 14 residues. The germline gives CDR1 SGHRS, CDR2 YFSETQ. CDR3 protein: CASSLFRGLYEQYF. CDR3 sequence (DNA): TGCGCCAGCAGCTTGTTCAGGGGGCTATACGAGCAGTACTTC.

This clonotype showed up many times. The chain is built from TRBV25-1 and TRBJ2-7, with TRBD2 matching 7 bases. V shed 1 base and J 7 bases; nucleotides not matched to a gene: 7. Germline V gene data show CDR1 as MGHDK and CDR2 as SYGVNS. The CDR3 runs to 14 residues. The CDR3 bases are TGTGCCAGCAGTGAATCTGGCGGGAGTAAAGAGCAGTACTTC. It encodes CASSESGGSKEQYF.

This clonotype was counted between two and nine times. The V and J genes are TRBV4-3 and TRBJ2-2; D possibly corresponds to TRBD2 (7 bases). V was shortened by 7 bases and J by 0 bases, with 15 bases between the two germline ends. This CDR3 spans 16 amino acids. Germline CDR1 is LGHNA and CDR2 is YSLEER. The CDR3 DNA follows: TGCGCCAGCAAATCAGGGCGGGGGCCGAACACCGGGGAGCTGTTTTTT. This sequence encodes CASKSGRGPNTGELFF.